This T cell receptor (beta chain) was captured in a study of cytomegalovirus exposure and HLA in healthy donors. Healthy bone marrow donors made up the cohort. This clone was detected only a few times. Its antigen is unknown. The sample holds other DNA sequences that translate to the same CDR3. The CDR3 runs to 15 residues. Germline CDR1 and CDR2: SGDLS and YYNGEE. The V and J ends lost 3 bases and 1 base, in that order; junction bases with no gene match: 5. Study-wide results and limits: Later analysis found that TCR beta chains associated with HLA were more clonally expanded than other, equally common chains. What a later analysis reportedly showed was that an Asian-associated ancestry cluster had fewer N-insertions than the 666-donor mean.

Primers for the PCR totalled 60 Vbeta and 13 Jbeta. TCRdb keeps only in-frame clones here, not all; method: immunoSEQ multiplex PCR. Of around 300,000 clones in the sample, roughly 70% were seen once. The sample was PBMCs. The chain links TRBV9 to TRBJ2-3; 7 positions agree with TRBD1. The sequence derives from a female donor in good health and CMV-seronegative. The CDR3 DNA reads TGTGCCAGCAGCGGACCCGGGACAGGCACAGATACGCAGTATTTT. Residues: CASSGPGTGTDTQYF.